The clone carrying this T cell receptor beta chain has ten or more counts. Amplified TCR beta CDR3 regions came from RNA transcripts. The HTBI set primed first-round TCR CDR3 RT-PCR. Via MiXCR, TCRdb re-called the multiplex PCR reads, giving one row per CDR3 protein. The sample consists of some 510,000 distinct CDR3 sequences, about a fifth of them appearing once. Patients aged 18 to 65 had newly diagnosed hyperthyroidism that had lasted under 2 months. Pregnant or lactating patients were excluded, as were those with uncontrolled infection or other autoimmune disease. Out of over 7.5 ml of fresh peripheral blood came the PBMCs. The CDR3 runs to 14 residues. Germline lookup yields CDR1 SEHNR and CDR2 FQNEAQ (reference sequence). Trimming stripped 5 bases from V and 1 base from J, with 12 bases between. This entry is derived from a study of T cells in Graves' hyperthyroidism and ophthalmopathy. The wider study: Prior to any treatment, at the point of initial diagnosis, peripheral blood was collected.

The V gene is TRBV7-9, the J gene TRBJ2-7; D unclear. Sequenced sample: blood. The sequence derives from a man between 18 and 35 years old with Graves' hyperthyroidism. The DNA of the CDR3 is TGTGCCAGCAGCCCCCGACTGTCGTCCTACGAGCAGTACTTC. Translated, it gives CASSPRLSSYEQYF.